Listed below are T cell receptor beta chains from one sample, sequenced in a study of CD4 T cells in relation to SARS-CoV-2 and coronaviruses. No antigens are known for them. Clones were sequenced by immunoSEQ multiplex PCR, and TCRdb holds only the in-frame ones, with some missing. The repertoire holds 15,000 to 20,000 clones, around 78% seen once, with about 17% in the top ten. The sequencing input was CD4+ T cells from PBMCs, cultured in vitro. These receptors were collected from a human donor in good health. CDR3s include the opening cysteine and the closing phenylalanine or tryptophan. The D gene is left open where the match is weak. Not all rows give a size; the values are once, few, many and, for expanded clones, a class.

size | J | V | D | CDR3 | DNA
. | TRBJ2-1 | TRBV25-1 | TRBD1 | CASSGGGALWNEQFF | TGTGCCAGCAGTGGAGGGGGCGCGCTATGGAATGAGCAGTTCTTC
. | TRBJ2-7 | TRBV9 | TRBD2 | CASSVATGLAGYEQYF | TGTGCCAGCAGCGTAGCTACTGGACTAGCGGGATACGAGCAGTACTTC
. | TRBJ2-1 | TRBV27 | . | CASSFWGDEQFF | TGTGCCAGCAGTTTTTGGGGGGATGAGCAGTTCTTC
. | TRBJ2-7 | TRBV4-1 | . | CASSHRGQYEQYF | TGCGCCAGCAGCCATAGGGGACAATACGAGCAGTACTTC
few | TRBJ2-3 | TRBV12-2 | . | CASRPFAGPSPDTQYF | TGTGCAAGTCGTCCCTTTGCGGGCCCTTCCCCAGATACGCAGTATTTT
once | TRBJ2-2 | TRBV7-9 | TRBD1 | CASSFRGSTGELFF | TGTGCCAGCAGCTTCAGGGGGAGCACCGGGGAGCTGTTTTTT
. | TRBJ1-6 | TRBV27 | . | CASKSAGSSPLHF | TGTGCCAGCAAGTCTGCAGGGAGTTCACCCCTCCACTTT
. | TRBJ2-2 | TRBV19 | TRBD2 | CASSIISSGSTGELFF | TGTGCCAGTAGTATCATCTCTAGCGGGAGCACCGGGGAGCTGTTTTTT
few | TRBJ2-3 | TRBV7-6 | TRBD1 | CASSGTGALGADTQYF | TGTGCCAGCAGCGGGACAGGGGCCCTTGGGGCAGATACGCAGTATTTT
once | TRBJ1-1 | TRBV10-1 | . | CASRGEQQGKTEAFF | TGCGCCAGCAGGGGAGAGCAACAAGGGAAGACTGAAGCTTTCTTT
. | TRBJ2-1 | TRBV2 | . | CASCRERGEQFF | TGTGCCAGCTGCCGGGAGAGGGGCGAGCAGTTCTTC
. | TRBJ2-7 | TRBV28 | . | CASEGYGSEQYF | TGTGCCAGTGAGGGTTACGGTAGCGAGCAGTACTTC
. | TRBJ1-2 | TRBV5-1 | . | CASSLQTGANYGYTF | TGCGCCAGCAGCCTACAGACAGGAGCTAACTATGGCTACACCTTC
. | TRBJ2-2 | TRBV7-2 | . | CASSLALASNTGELFF | TGTGCCAGCAGCTTAGCGTTGGCGTCGAACACCGGGGAGCTGTTTTTT
. | TRBJ2-7 | TRBV4-2 | TRBD2 | CASSLRLAGDRNEQYF | TGTGCCAGCAGCCTTCGACTAGCGGGAGATAGGAACGAGCAGTACTTC
. | TRBJ1-5 | TRBV6-5 | TRBD1 | CASRPDRATYQPQHF | TGTGCCAGCAGACCGGACAGGGCCACGTATCAGCCCCAGCATTTT
. | TRBJ2-7 | TRBV11-2 | . | CASSNPVARTPTYEQYF | TGTGCCAGCAGCAACCCGGTTGCCCGGACGCCTACCTACGAGCAGTACTTC
. | TRBJ1-1 | TRBV29-1 | . | CSVVGTRVAEAFF | TGCAGCGTTGTAGGGACCAGAGTCGCTGAAGCTTTCTTT
few | TRBJ2-1 | TRBV2 | TRBD2 | CASSGGLAGSSYNEQFF | TGTGCCAGCAGTGGCGGACTAGCGGGGAGCTCCTACAATGAGCAGTTCTTC
once | TRBJ1-2 | TRBV11-2 | TRBD1 | CASSETGNYGYTF | TGTGCCAGCAGCGAGACAGGGAACTATGGCTACACCTTC
. | TRBJ2-1 | TRBV14 | TRBD2 | CASSQDIAGGRRNEQFF | TGTGCCAGCAGCCAAGATATAGCGGGAGGGAGAAGAAATGAGCAGTTCTTC
few | TRBJ2-1 | TRBV25-1 | . | CASTHTVYNEQFF | TGTGCCAGCACTCATACAGTCTACAATGAGCAGTTCTTC
once | TRBJ1-1 | TRBV5-1 | . | CASSLETGGNTEAFF | TGCGCCAGCAGCTTGGAGACGGGGGGGAACACTGAAGCTTTCTTT
. | TRBJ2-3 | TRBV7-6 | . | CASSLHGRSSTDTQYF | TGTGCCAGCAGCCTCCACGGACGGTCTAGCACAGATACGCAGTATTTT
few | TRBJ1-5 | TRBV6-6 | . | CASSLPDSNQPQHF | TGTGCCAGCAGTTTACCCGATAGCAATCAGCCCCAGCATTTT
. | TRBJ2-7 | TRBV6-5 | . | CASRGAGVSYEQYF | TGTGCCAGCAGGGGGGCGGGAGTTAGCTACGAGCAGTACTTC
. | TRBJ1-1 | TRBV9 | TRBD1 | CASSVEGQANTEAFF | TGTGCCAGCAGCGTAGAGGGACAGGCGAACACTGAAGCTTTCTTT
. | TRBJ1-2 | TRBV29-1 | TRBD1 | CSVERQGEGYGYTF | TGCAGCGTTGAGAGACAGGGGGAAGGCTATGGCTACACCTTC
. | TRBJ2-5 | TRBV6-5 | . | CASSYAGGSEETQYF | TGTGCCAGCAGTTACGCTGGGGGGTCGGAAGAGACCCAGTACTTC
. | TRBJ2-5 | TRBV7-9 | TRBD2 | CASSMYSGSYLGETQYF | TGTGCCAGCAGCATGTATAGCGGGAGCTATTTGGGCGAGACCCAGTACTTC
. | TRBJ2-7 | TRBV19 | . | CASKRAASEPSEQYF | TGTGCCAGTAAGAGGGCGGCTAGCGAGCCATCTGAGCAGTACTTC
. | TRBJ2-1 | TRBV7-9 | . | CASSLSGGTYNEQFF | TGTGCCAGCAGCTTATCCGGAGGGACCTACAATGAGCAGTTCTTC
. | TRBJ1-6 | TRBV3-1/TRBV3-2 | . | CASSQGKTFTYNSPLHF | TGTGCCAGCAGCCAAGGGAAAACATTCACCTATAATTCACCCCTCCACTTT
. | TRBJ1-5 | TRBV18 | TRBD1 | CASSPRQGVDQPQHF | TGTGCCAGCTCACCCCGACAGGGGGTTGATCAGCCCCAGCATTTT
. | TRBJ2-7 | TRBV15 | TRBD2 | CATSRAAGEAYEQYF | TGTGCCACCAGCAGAGCGGCGGGGGAAGCCTACGAGCAGTACTTC
. | TRBJ2-2 | TRBV7-8 | TRBD2 | CASLLAGAVNTGELFF | TGTGCCAGCCTGCTAGCGGGAGCTGTAAACACCGGGGAGCTGTTTTTT
. | TRBJ1-1 | TRBV28 | . | CASSPRLNTEAFF | TGTGCCAGCAGCCCTAGACTTAACACTGAAGCTTTCTTT
. | TRBJ1-1 | TRBV7-3 | TRBD1 | CASSLGQGKAAFF | TGTGCCAGCAGCCTAGGACAGGGGAAGGCGGCTTTCTTT
few | TRBJ2-3 | TRBV6-4 | . | CASSAEGGGTDTQYF | TGTGCCAGCAGCGCGGAGGGGGGTGGCACAGATACGCAGTATTTT
. | TRBJ1-2 | TRBV12-3/TRBV12-4 | . | CASSLGSPGGYTF | TGTGCCAGCAGCCTCGGGTCACCCGGGGGCTACACCTTC
. | TRBJ2-7 | TRBV29-1 | . | CSADGVAGTYEQYF | TGCAGCGCGGACGGGGTTGCAGGGACCTACGAGCAGTACTTC
. | TRBJ1-6 | TRBV14 | . | CASSQERGSPLHF | TGTGCCAGCAGCCAAGAACGGGGGTCACCCCTCCACTTT
. | TRBJ2-3 | TRBV3-1/TRBV3-2 | TRBD2 | CASSQVPGLAGVTDTQYF | TGTGCCAGCAGCCAAGTCCCTGGACTAGCGGGGGTCACAGATACGCAGTATTTT
. | TRBJ2-2 | TRBV24-1 | TRBD2 | CATSVAGAGTGELFF | TGTGCCACCAGTGTAGCGGGAGCAGGCACCGGGGAGCTGTTTTTT
. | TRBJ2-5 | TRBV5-4 | TRBD1 | CASSSGTGGARYETQYF | TGTGCCAGCAGCTCCGGGACAGGGGGCGCTCGTTACGAGACCCAGTACTTC
. | TRBJ2-1 | TRBV28 | . | CASSLGTPEQFF | TGTGCCAGCAGTTTAGGGACACCTGAGCAGTTCTTC
. | TRBJ2-7 | TRBV12-3/TRBV12-4 | . | CASGLTYEQYF | TGTGCCAGCGGCCTCACCTACGAGCAGTACTTC
. | TRBJ1-5 | TRBV5-6 | . | CASSRRGSNQPQHF | TGTGCCAGCAGCCGGAGAGGGAGCAATCAGCCCCAGCATTTT
. | TRBJ1-1 | TRBV6-5 | . | CASSPSRVVNTEAFF | TGTGCCAGCTCCCCCTCGAGGGTGGTGAACACTGAAGCTTTCTTT
. | TRBJ2-3 | TRBV20-1 | TRBD1 | CSASPWTGGSDTQYF | TGCAGTGCTAGTCCTTGGACAGGGGGATCAGATACGCAGTATTTT
few | TRBJ2-2 | TRBV19 | TRBD1 | CASSGQGNTGELFF | TGTGCCAGTAGCGGACAGGGGAACACCGGGGAGCTGTTTTTT